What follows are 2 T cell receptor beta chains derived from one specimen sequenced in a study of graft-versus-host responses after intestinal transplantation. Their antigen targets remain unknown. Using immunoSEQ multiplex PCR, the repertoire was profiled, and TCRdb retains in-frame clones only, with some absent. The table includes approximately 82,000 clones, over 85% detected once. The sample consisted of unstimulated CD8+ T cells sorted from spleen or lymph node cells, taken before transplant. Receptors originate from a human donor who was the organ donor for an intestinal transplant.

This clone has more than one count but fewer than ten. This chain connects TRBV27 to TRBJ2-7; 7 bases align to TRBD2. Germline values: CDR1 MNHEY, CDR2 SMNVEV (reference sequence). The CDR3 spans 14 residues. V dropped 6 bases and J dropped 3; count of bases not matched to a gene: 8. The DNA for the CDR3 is TGTGCCAGCAGCCTAGCGGAGGGGAACTACGAGCAGTACTTC. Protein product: CASSLAEGNYEQYF.

Here the CDR3 DNA reads TGTGCCAGCAGTACGGAGGGAAGCTCCTACAATGAGCAGTTCTTC. Protein product: CASSTEGSSYNEQFF. This chain links TRBV27 with TRBJ2-1; the D gene is possibly TRBD2 (6 bases). This CDR3 is built from 15 residues. Germline lookup yields CDR1 MNHEY and CDR2 SMNVEV (reference sequence). Deletions cut 5 bases from V and 0 bases from J, with 11 bases between.